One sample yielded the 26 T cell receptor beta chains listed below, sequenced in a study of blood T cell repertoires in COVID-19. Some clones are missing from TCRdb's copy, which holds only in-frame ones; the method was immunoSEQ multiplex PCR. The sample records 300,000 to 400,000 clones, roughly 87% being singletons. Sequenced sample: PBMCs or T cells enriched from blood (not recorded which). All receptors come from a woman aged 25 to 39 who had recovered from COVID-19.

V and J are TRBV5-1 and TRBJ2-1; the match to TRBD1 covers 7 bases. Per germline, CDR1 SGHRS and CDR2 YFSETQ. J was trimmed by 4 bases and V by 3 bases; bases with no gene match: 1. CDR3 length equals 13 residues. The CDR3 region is CASSSGQYNEQFF. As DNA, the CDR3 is TGCGCCAGCAGCTCGGGACAGTACAATGAGCAGTTCTTC.

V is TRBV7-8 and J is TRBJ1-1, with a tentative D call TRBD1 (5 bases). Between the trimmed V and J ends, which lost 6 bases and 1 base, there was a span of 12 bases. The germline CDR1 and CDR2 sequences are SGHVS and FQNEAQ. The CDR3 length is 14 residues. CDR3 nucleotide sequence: TGTGCCAGCAGTCTGGGGGGATCGAACACTGAAGCTTTCTTT. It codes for CASSLGGSNTEAFF. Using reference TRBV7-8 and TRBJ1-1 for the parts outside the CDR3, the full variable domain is GAGVSQSPRYKVAKRGQDVALRCDPISGHVSLFWYQQALGQGPEFLTYFQNEAQLDKSGLPSDRFFAERPEGSVSTLKIQRTQQEDSAVYLCASSLGGSNTEAFFGQGTRLTVV.

The CDR3 sequence: CASSERRQLNQPQHF. The CDR3 coding sequence is TGTGCCAGTAGTGAACGGAGACAGCTCAATCAGCCCCAGCATTTT. The V gene is TRBV19, the J gene TRBJ1-5; perhaps TRBD1 as D (5 bases). This CDR3 is built from 15 residues. Trimming pared 5 bases from V and 3 bases from J, leaving 14 bases between. The germline gives CDR1 LNHDA, CDR2 SQIVND (reference sequence).

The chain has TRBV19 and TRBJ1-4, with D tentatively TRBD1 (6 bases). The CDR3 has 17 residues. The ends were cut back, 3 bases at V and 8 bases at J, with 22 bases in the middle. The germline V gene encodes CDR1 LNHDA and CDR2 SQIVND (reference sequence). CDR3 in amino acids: CASSIVVNLQTGEKLFF. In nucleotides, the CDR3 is TGTGCCAGTAGTATCGTTGTAAACCTCCAGACAGGAGAAAAACTGTTTTTT.

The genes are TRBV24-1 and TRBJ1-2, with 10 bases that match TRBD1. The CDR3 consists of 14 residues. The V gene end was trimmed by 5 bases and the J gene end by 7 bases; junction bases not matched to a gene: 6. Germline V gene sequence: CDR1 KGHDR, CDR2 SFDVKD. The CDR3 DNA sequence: TGTGCCACCAGTGGACAGGGGGCGGCGGGTGGCTACACCTTC. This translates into CATSGQGAAGGYTF.

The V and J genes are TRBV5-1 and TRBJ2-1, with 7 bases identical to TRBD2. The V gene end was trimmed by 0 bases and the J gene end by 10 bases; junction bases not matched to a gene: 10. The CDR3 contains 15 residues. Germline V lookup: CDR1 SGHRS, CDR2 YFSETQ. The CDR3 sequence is CASSLAAGEAKEQFF. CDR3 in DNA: TGCGCCAGCAGCTTGGCTGCGGGGGAGGCAAAAGAGCAGTTCTTC.

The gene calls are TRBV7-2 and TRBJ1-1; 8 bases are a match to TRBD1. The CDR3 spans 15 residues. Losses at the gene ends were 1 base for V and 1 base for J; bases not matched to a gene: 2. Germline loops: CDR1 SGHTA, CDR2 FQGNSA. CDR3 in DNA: TGTGCCAGCAGCTTAGGCGGGACAGGGAACACTGAAGCTTTCTTT. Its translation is CASSLGGTGNTEAFF.

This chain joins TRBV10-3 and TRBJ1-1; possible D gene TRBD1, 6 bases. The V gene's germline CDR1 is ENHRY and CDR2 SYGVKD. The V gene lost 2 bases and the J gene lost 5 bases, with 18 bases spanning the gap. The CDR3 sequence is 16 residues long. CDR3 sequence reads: CAISEGPGEGKTEAFF. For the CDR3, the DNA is TGTGCCATCAGTGAGGGCCCAGGGGAAGGGAAGACTGAAGCTTTCTTT.

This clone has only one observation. CDR3 residues: CASREMTGQGGGYTF. The CDR3 DNA reads TGTGCCAGCAGGGAGATGACAGGCCAAGGTGGTGGCTACACCTTC. The chain recombines TRBV2 with TRBJ1-2; D possibly corresponds to TRBD1 (6 bases). The V end was cut by 6 bases, the J end by 7 bases, with 21 bases between. CDR1 is SNHLY and CDR2 is FYNNEI in the germline V gene. The CDR3 runs to 15 residues.

The CDR3 DNA reads TGTGCCAGCAGTTTAGGCTGGGGGACAGGATTCGCTGAAGCTTTCTTT. Its translation is CASSLGWGTGFAEAFF. The chain recombines TRBV6-5 with TRBJ1-1; the match to TRBD1 covers 8 bases. Germline V gene sequence: CDR1 MNHEY, CDR2 SVGAGI. The CDR3 has 16 amino acids. V lost 4 bases, J lost 6 bases, and 13 bases stayed unmatched.

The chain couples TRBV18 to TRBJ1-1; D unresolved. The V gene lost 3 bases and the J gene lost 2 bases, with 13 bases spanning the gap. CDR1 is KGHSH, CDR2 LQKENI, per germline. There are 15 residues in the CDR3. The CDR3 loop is CASSPGTVPNTEAFF. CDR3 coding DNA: TGTGCCAGCTCACCGGGTACAGTCCCAAACACTGAAGCTTTCTTT.

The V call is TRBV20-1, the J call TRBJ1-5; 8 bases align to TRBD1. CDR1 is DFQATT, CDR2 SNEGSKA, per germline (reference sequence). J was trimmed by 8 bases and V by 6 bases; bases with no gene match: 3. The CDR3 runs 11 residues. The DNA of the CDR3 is TGCAGTGCAGGACAGGGTGAGCCCCAGCATTTT. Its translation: CSAGQGEPQHF.

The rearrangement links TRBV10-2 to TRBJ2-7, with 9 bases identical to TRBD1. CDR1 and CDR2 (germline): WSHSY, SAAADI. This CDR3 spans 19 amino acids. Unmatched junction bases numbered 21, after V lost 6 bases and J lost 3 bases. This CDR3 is CASSPLGPGPGQGDYEQYF. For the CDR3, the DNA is TGCGCCAGCAGCCCCTTGGGCCCGGGTCCGGGACAGGGCGACTACGAGCAGTACTTC.

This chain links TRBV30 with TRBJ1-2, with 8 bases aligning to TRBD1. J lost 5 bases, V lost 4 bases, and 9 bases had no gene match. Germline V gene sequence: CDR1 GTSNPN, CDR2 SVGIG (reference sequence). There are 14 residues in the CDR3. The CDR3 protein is CAWNPSGGGYGYTF. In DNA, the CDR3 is TGTGCCTGGAACCCGTCAGGGGGCGGGTATGGCTACACCTTC.

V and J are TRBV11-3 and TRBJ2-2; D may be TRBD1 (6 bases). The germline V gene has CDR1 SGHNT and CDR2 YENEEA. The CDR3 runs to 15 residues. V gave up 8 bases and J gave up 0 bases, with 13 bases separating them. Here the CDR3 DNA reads TGTGCCAGCGCAACGGGACATCCGAACACCGGGGAGCTGTTTTTT. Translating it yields CASATGHPNTGELFF.

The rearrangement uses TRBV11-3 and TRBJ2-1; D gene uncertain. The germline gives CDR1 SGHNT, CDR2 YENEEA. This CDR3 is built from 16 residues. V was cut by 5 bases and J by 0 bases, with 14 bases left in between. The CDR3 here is CASSILGSSSYNEQFF. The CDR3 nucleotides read TGTGCCAGCAGCATTTTGGGTAGCAGCTCCTACAATGAGCAGTTCTTC.

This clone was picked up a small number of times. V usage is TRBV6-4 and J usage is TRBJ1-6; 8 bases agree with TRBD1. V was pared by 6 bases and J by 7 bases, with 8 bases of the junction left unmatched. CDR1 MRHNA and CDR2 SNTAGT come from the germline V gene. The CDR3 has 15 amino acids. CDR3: CASRPRTGKNSPLHF. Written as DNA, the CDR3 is TGTGCCAGCAGACCGAGGACAGGGAAGAATTCACCCCTCCACTTT.

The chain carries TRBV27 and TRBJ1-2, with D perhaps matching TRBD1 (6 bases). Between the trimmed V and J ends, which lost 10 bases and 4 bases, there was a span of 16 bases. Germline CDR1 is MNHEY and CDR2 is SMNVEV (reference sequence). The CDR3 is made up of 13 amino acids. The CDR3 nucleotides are TGTGCCACCTCGGACAGACCCTCCTATGGCTACACCTTC. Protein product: CATSDRPSYGYTF.

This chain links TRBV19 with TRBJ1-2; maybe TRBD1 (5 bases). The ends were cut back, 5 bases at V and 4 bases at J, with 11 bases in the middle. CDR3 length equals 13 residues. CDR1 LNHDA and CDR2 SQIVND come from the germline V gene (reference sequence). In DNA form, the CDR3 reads TGTGCCAGTAGTCCCCGGACACCCTATGGCTACACCTTC. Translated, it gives CASSPRTPYGYTF.

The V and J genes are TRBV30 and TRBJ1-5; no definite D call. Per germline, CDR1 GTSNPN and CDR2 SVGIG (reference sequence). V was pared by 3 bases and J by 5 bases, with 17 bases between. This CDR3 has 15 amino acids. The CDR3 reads CAWSWPGDHDQPQHF. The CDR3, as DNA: TGTGCCTGGAGCTGGCCCGGGGATCATGATCAGCCCCAGCATTTT.

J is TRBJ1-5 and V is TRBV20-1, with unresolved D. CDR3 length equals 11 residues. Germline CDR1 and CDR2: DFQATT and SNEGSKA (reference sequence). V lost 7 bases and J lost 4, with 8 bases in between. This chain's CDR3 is CSGQTNQPQHF. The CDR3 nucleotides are TGCAGTGGGCAGACTAATCAGCCCCAGCATTTT.

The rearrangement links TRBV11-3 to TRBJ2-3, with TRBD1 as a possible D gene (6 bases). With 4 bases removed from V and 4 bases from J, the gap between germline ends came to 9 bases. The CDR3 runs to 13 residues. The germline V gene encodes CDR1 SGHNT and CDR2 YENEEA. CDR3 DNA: TGTGCCAGCAGCTCCTACAGGGCAGATACGCAGTATTTT. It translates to CASSSYRADTQYF.

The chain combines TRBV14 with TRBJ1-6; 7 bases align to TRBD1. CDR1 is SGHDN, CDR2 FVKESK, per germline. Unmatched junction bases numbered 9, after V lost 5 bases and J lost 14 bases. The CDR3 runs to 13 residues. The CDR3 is CASSSRGQGALHF. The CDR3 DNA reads TGTGCCAGCAGCAGCAGGGGCCAGGGGGCCCTCCACTTT.

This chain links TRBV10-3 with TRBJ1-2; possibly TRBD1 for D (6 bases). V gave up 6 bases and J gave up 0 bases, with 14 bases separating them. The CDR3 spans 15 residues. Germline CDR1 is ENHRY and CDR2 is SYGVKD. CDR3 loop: CAISEPGQPNYGYTF. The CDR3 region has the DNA TGTGCCATCAGCGAACCGGGACAACCTAACTATGGCTACACCTTC.

CDR3 in DNA: TGTGCCAGCAGATTAGGGAGGGGATATGGCAATGAGCAGTTCTTC. Translating it yields CASRLGRGYGNEQFF. The rearrangement joins TRBV9 to TRBJ2-1; 7 nucleotides line up with TRBD2. V shed 5 bases, J shed 6 bases, and the junction held 11 bases outside the gene matches. CDR1 SGDLS and CDR2 YYNGEE come from the germline V gene. The CDR3 consists of 15 residues. The complete variable domain, with remaining parts taken from reference TRBV9 and TRBJ2-1, reads DSGVTQTPKHLITATGQRVTLRCSPRSGDLSVYWYQQSLDQGLQFLIQYYNGEERAKGNILERFSAQQFPDLHSELNLSSLELGDSALYFCASRLGRGYGNEQFFGPGTRLTVL.

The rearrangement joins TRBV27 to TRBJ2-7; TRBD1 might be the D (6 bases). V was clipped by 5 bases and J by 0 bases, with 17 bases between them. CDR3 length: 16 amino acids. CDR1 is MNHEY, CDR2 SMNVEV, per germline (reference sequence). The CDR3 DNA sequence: TGTGCCAGCAGTACCACACAGGGTCACTCCTCCTACGAGCAGTACTTC. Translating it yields CASSTTQGHSSYEQYF.